This T cell receptor (beta chain) derives from a study of T cell responses to AZD1222 COVID-19 vaccine. Libraries were prepared by immunoSEQ multiplex PCR; TCRdb keeps only in-frame clonotypes and omits some of them. In the table there are more than 100,000 clones, 91% of which are singletons. In regard to this clone: Its antigen remains unknown.

General study findings and limits: Recipients of AZD1222 seropositive at baseline numbered only 5 to 7. White British people made up most donors, females outnumbered males, and clonal diversity was possibly underestimated.

The V end was cut by 3 bases, the J end by 1 base, with 14 bases between. The germline CDR1 and CDR2 sequences are DFQATT and SNEGSKA (reference sequence). The CDR3 has 15 amino acids. This chain connects TRBV20-1 to TRBJ2-3; perhaps TRBD2 as D (7 bases). The sequencing here drew on peripheral blood, taken on day 0 of AZD1222 vaccination. The receptor was derived from an adult in good health. CDR3 region: CSASLRGGGTDTQYF. Here the CDR3 DNA reads TGCAGTGCTAGTTTGAGGGGGGGAGGCACAGATACGCAGTATTTT.